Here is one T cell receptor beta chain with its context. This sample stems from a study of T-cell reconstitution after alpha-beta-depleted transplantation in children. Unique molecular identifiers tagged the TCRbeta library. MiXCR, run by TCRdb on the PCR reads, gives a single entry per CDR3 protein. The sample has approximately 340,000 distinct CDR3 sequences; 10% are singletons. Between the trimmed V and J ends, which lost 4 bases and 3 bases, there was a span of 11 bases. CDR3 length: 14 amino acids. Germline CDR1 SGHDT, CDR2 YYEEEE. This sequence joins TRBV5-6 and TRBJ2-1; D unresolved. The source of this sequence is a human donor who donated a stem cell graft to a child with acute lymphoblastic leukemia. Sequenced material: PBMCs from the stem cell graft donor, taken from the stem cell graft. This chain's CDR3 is CASSLTDFYNEQFF. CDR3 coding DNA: TGTGCCAGCAGCCTGACGGATTTCTACAATGAGCAGTTCTTC.